This T cell receptor (beta chain) was sequenced during a study of shared clonotypes between healthy human individuals. About the research overall: Every donor yielded three CD4 naive, three CD4 memory, two CD8 naive and one CD8 memory plate.

Germline CDR1 and CDR2: LGHNA and YNFKEQ. The V end was cut by 4 bases, the J end by 2 bases, with 11 bases between. The CDR3 has 14 residues. Assay used: immunoSEQ multiplex PCR; TCRdb lists only in-frame clones, some missing. The profile covers roughly 600,000 clones, with roughly 98% appearing a single time and 0.3% taken by the ten largest. Positive CCR7 selection of CD45RO-negative cells yielded the naive CD8 cells, and terminally differentiated effector memory CD45RA+ cells were excluded. The sequenced sample consisted of naive CD8+ T cells sorted from blood. This TCR derives from a young man in good health. The chain employs TRBV4-2 and TRBJ2-5; the D gene is possibly TRBD2 (5 bases). CDR3 sequence: CASSLGRGQETQYF. The CDR3 DNA is TGTGCCAGCAGCCTCGGACGGGGACAAGAGACCCAGTACTTC.